This entry lists 2 T cell receptor beta chains sequenced from one sample in a study of T cells after yellow fever vaccination. TCRdb independently ran MiXCR on the 5' RACE reads; one entry per CDR3 protein. The table lists roughly 150,000 distinct CDR3 sequences, 5% to 8% of them singletons. Specimen: CD4+ T cells sorted from PBMCs, collected 10 days after the yellow fever booster vaccination. Receptors were obtained from a young man who received the YFV17D yellow fever vaccine.

This clonotype was picked up many times. The J gene is TRBJ2-7, the V gene TRBV5-6; tentative D call: TRBD2 (6 bases). V lost 1 base and J lost 2, with 10 bases in between. In germline, CDR1 is SGHDT, CDR2 YYEEEE. CDR3 length equals 14 residues. The CDR3 coding sequence is TGTGCCAGCAGCTTGATCAGGACTACCTACGAGCAGTACTTC. Translating it yields CASSLIRTTYEQYF.

This rearrangement joins TRBV5-1 to TRBJ2-7; D uncertain. Germline V CDR1 and CDR2: SGHRS, YFSETQ. The CDR3 extends over 12 amino acids. Trimming removed 4 bases from V and 3 bases from J, with 8 bases in between. As DNA, the CDR3 is TGCGCCAGCAGCAGGCAGGACTACGAGCAGTACTTC. Translated: CASSRQDYEQYF.